The 16 T cell receptor beta chains listed next were all sequenced from one sample in a study of blood T cell repertoires in COVID-19. Only in-frame clones appear in the TCRdb table, and some are missing; sequencing was by immunoSEQ multiplex PCR. Among some 180,000 clones listed, roughly 90% were seen once. Source material: peripheral blood. The origin of the receptors is a man in his 70s with active or convalescent COVID-19.

This chain connects TRBV24-1 to TRBJ2-2, with 9 bases fitting TRBD1. CDR3 size: 14 residues. Germline assignment: CDR1 KGHDR and CDR2 SFDVKD. V lost 5 bases and J lost 5; bases outside the gene matches: 2. The CDR3 here is CATSGTGETGELFF. In DNA, the CDR3 is TGTGCCACCAGTGGGACAGGGGAAACCGGGGAGCTGTTTTTT.

The V call is TRBV12-3 or TRBV12-4, the J call TRBJ2-7, with a possible D match to TRBD1 (6 bases). The CDR3 contains 13 residues. Trimming pared 10 bases from V and 0 bases from J, leaving 13 bases between. CDR3 bases: TGTGCCACTGCCCCGGGACACTCCTACGAGCAGTACTTC. Encoded protein: CATAPGHSYEQYF.

The V call is TRBV28, the J call TRBJ1-4; D perhaps matches TRBD1 (5 bases). Trimming removed 8 bases from V and 8 bases from J, with 15 bases in between. The V gene's germline CDR1 is MDHEN and CDR2 SYDVKM. This CDR3 comprises 13 residues. This CDR3 reads CASLKPGGEKLFF. DNA of the CDR3: TGTGCCAGCCTTAAACCCGGGGGGGAAAAACTGTTTTTT.

This clone was seen just once. The J gene is TRBJ2-3, the V gene TRBV10-3, with 13 bases matching TRBD2. Germline lookup yields CDR1 ENHRY and CDR2 SYGVKD. The CDR3 runs to 14 residues. J was trimmed by 4 bases and V by 10 bases; bases with no gene match: 5. Written as DNA, the CDR3 is TGTGCCACCGGACTAGCGGGGGATTCAGATACGCAGTATTTT. Amino acids: CATGLAGDSDTQYF.

This clone was observed once. This chain connects TRBV6-5 to TRBJ2-1, with D uncertain. The CDR3 consists of 13 residues. The V end was cut by 4 bases, the J end by 10 bases, with 14 bases between. CDR1 is MNHEY, CDR2 SVGAGI, per germline. The CDR3 coding sequence is TGTGCCAGCAGTTCCATGCCTGCTCGGGAGCAGTTCTTC. It encodes CASSSMPAREQFF.

The chain carries TRBV27 and TRBJ1-5; TRBD1 agrees at 9 bases. V was clipped by 5 bases and J by 11 bases; unmatched bases: 13. The CDR3 runs 15 residues. Germline lookup yields CDR1 MNHEY and CDR2 SMNVEV (reference sequence). CDR3 nucleotides: TGTGCCAGCAGTAAGATCCGGGACAGGGTTTTGACCCAGCATTTT. Translated: CASSKIRDRVLTQHF.

This clone was observed once. V gene TRBV7-2 combines with J gene TRBJ2-2; a weak D match, TRBD2 (5 bases). This CDR3 comprises 13 residues. Trimming cost V 6 bases and J 7 bases, with 12 bases left between them. Looked up from germline, CDR1 is SGHTA and CDR2 is FQGNSA. The CDR3 protein is CASRREVGGELFF. The CDR3 region has the DNA TGTGCCAGCAGGAGGGAAGTAGGCGGGGAGCTGTTTTTT.

The rearrangement joins TRBV11-3 to TRBJ2-3; tentatively, D is TRBD1 (6 bases). The germline V and J ends were trimmed by 5 bases and 3 bases, with 15 bases remaining between them. The CDR3 sequence is 15 residues long. CDR1 is SGHNT and CDR2 is YENEEA in the germline V gene. The CDR3 loop reads CASSPQQGVTDTQYF. CDR3 sequence (DNA): TGTGCCAGCAGCCCGCAACAGGGAGTAACAGATACGCAGTATTTT.

The chain recombines TRBV19 with TRBJ2-5; a possible D gene is TRBD1 (5 bases). Between the trimmed V and J ends, which lost 5 bases and 2 bases, there was a span of 15 bases. Looked up from germline, CDR1 is LNHDA and CDR2 is SQIVND (reference sequence). The CDR3 totals 15 residues. The CDR3: CASSFRQFQQETQYF. The CDR3 region has the DNA TGTGCCAGTAGTTTTCGACAGTTCCAACAAGAGACCCAGTACTTC. The full variable domain, completed using reference TRBV19 and TRBJ2-5, is DGGITQSPKYLFRKEGQNVTLSCEQNLNHDAMYWYRQDPGQGLRLIYYSQIVNDFQKGDIAEGYSVSREKKESFPLTVTSAQKNPTAFYLCASSFRQFQQETQYFGPGTRLLVL.

The chain uses TRBV13 and TRBJ1-2; TRBD1 matches 8 bases. This CDR3 has 17 residues. Trimming cost V 9 bases and J 4 bases; bases outside gene matches: 19. CDR1 and CDR2 from the germline V gene are PRHDT and FYEKMQ (reference sequence). In nucleotides, the CDR3 is TGTGCCAGTCGGTCCAAGGGCCTTGGACAGGGTGGCTATGGCTACACCTTC. Protein sequence: CASRSKGLGQGGYGYTF.

This clone appeared a single time. The chain uses TRBV7-9 and TRBJ2-1; TRBD2 matches at 11 bases. CDR1 and CDR2 from the germline V gene are SEHNR and FQNEAQ (reference sequence). V lost 5 bases to trimming and J lost 6 bases; unmatched junction nucleotides: 9. The CDR3 runs to 16 residues. The chain's CDR3 is CASSPKGTSGANEQFF. The CDR3 DNA is TGTGCCAGCAGCCCCAAGGGGACTAGCGGAGCCAATGAGCAGTTCTTC.

This clone was seen just once. The rearrangement links TRBV2 to TRBJ1-1, with 9 bases aligning to TRBD1. The CDR3 loop spans 16 amino acids. Unmatched junction bases numbered 6, after V lost 4 bases and J lost 0 bases. The germline gives CDR1 SNHLY, CDR2 FYNNEI. The CDR3 coding sequence is TGTGCCAGCAGTGGCCGGGACAGGGAAATGAACACTGAAGCTTTCTTT. The encoded protein is CASSGRDREMNTEAFF.

The rearrangement joins TRBV25-1 to TRBJ1-2; 9 bases are a match to TRBD1. Germline V CDR1 and CDR2: MGHDK, SYGVNS. This CDR3 has 13 amino acids. The V segment lost 9 bases and the J segment 5 bases; nucleotides outside the gene matches: 7. This CDR3 reads CASAPGQGYGYTF. CDR3 nucleotides: TGTGCCAGTGCTCCGGGACAGGGTTATGGCTACACCTTC.

The chain uses TRBV4-1 and TRBJ1-2, with D possibly TRBD1 on 5 matching bases. Trimming removed 3 bases at V and 1 base at J, with 15 bases between. Germline V CDR1 and CDR2: MGHRA, YSYEKL. This CDR3 comprises 16 residues. The CDR3 sequence: CASSQTGLPDNYGYTF. The DNA of the CDR3 is TGCGCCAGCAGCCAGACGGGACTGCCTGATAACTATGGCTACACCTTC.

J is TRBJ1-2 and V is TRBV7-2, with a tentative D call TRBD1 (6 bases). V was cut by 5 bases and J by 8 bases, with 21 bases left in between. CDR3 length equals 15 residues. Germline CDR1 reads SGHTA; CDR2 reads FQGNSA. CDR3 in amino acids: CASSLTSQGTMGYTF. The CDR3 DNA reads as TGTGCCAGCAGCCTCACCTCGCAGGGGACGATGGGCTACACCTTC.

The chain employs TRBV11-2 and TRBJ2-1; TRBD1 aligns across 8 bases. The germline V gene has CDR1 SGHAT and CDR2 FQNNGV. Trimming cost V 1 base and J 3 bases; bases outside gene matches: 2. CDR3 length: 15 amino acids. The CDR3 protein is CASSLGGTGYNEQFF. For the CDR3, the DNA is TGTGCCAGCAGCTTAGGTGGGACAGGCTACAATGAGCAGTTCTTC.